Listed here is a single T cell receptor (beta chain). In the source study's methods: Amplification from reference gene primers served as the basis for estimated nucleated cell counts. The method was immunoSEQ multiplex PCR; TCRdb's version includes in-frame clones alone and lacks a portion of them. That table supplies the V and J calls and clone size; D and trimming were determined from the DNA. In the table there are about 270,000 clones, about 89% of which are singletons. The source of the sample is a study of blood T cell repertoires in COVID-19. Study summary: Whether acute or convalescent, the COVID-19 samples came from the United States, Italy and Spain. PBMCs, B-cell-depleted T cells, or T cells were the source of the cDNA or gDNA that made up the material.

The specimen was peripheral blood. The TCR sequence derives from a man aged 50 to 59 with acute or convalescent COVID-19.

The CDR3 loop reads CASSPGGNQPQHF. Here the CDR3 DNA reads TGTGCCAGCAGTCCGGGAGGCAATCAGCCCCAGCATTTT. The gene calls are TRBV6-6 and TRBJ1-5; D unclear. The length of the CDR3 is 13 residues. Germline CDR1 reads MNHNY; CDR2 reads SVGAGI (reference sequence). V was trimmed by 5 bases and J by 2 bases, leaving 7 bases between them.